These T cell receptor beta chains were read from a single sample in a study of cytomegalovirus exposure and HLA in healthy donors. This table comes from immunoSEQ multiplex PCR, and its TCRdb copy is limited to in-frame clones, with some not included. In the table there are some 190,000 clones, 79% of which are singletons. Material: PBMCs. These receptor sequences come from a woman in her forties or fifties in good health and CMV-seronegative. Both conserved end residues are trimmed from each CDR3.

V gene,CDR3 protein
TRBV5-5,ASSWDSSGANVLT
TRBV28,ASSLGGVVGGYT
TRBV7-6,ASSEGDTRGWC
TRBV18,ASSPPSGGTNTGELF
TRBV10-3,AISLLGMNTEAF
TRBV18,ASSPGTGWNEKLF
TRBV6-5,ASSYGRGGGTEAF
TRBV6-6,ASSSYGLTSGNTIY
TRBV7-2,ASSVGLYEQY
TRBV19,ASSIFPAGLAATQY
TRBV7-2,ASSLQGFTGELF
TRBV4-1,ASSQGPGNTGELF
TRBV27,ASSPDRMKLPQH
TRBV11-2,ASSPAGGQLTSEAF
TRBV29-1,SVVRDSQETQY
TRBV5-4,ASSPRLAGGGREQY
TRBV13,ASSLGGGNQPQH
TRBV6-4,ASSSGRSSTDTQY
TRBV7-2,ASGTEYYGYT
TRBV27,ASSSLGRTEAF
TRBV11-2,ASSLTGQGLAGANVLT
TRBV5-1,ASSQVRGGNEQY